The T cell receptor (beta chain) under discussion was sequenced for a study of cytomegalovirus exposure and HLA in healthy donors. V lost 5 bases to trimming and J lost 6 bases; unmatched junction nucleotides: 17. The CDR3 sequence is 17 residues long. Per germline, CDR1 SGHDN and CDR2 FVKESK. This clone appeared once. Its antigen is unknown. A multiplex PCR was run with 60 Vbeta primers and 13 Jbeta primers. Data came from immunoSEQ multiplex PCR; TCRdb stores just in-frame clones and leaves some out. The sample carries 85,000 to 90,000 clones, 85% to 90% recorded once. Whole-study findings and limits: Most of the TCR beta V segments (in an earlier analysis) were productive either about 87% or about 30% of the time.

The receptor was derived from a man in his late teens or twenties in good health and CMV-seronegative. The chain is built from TRBV14 and TRBJ2-7, with TRBD2 matching 9 bases. The sequenced sample was PBMCs. The CDR3 sequence is CASSERGSGSFRFEQYF. Here the CDR3 DNA reads TGTGCCAGCAGCGAACGGGGTAGCGGGAGTTTTCGATTCGAGCAGTACTTC.